The clone carrying this T cell receptor beta chain was picked up a small number of times. The target antigen is unknown. The entry originates in a study of T-cell memory formation after mild COVID-19. The wider study: TCR clustering was largely donor specific.

General study points: The appearance of some responding clones in pre-infection memory suggested that cross-reactive memory joined.

In TCRdb, the 5' RACE reads were re-called with MiXCR into one record per CDR3 protein. The data contain over 150,000 distinct CDR3 sequences, 10% to 15% of them singletons. This receptor was obtained from a man between 18 and 29 years old who had mild COVID-19 (a few samples of this study predate the infection). Cell type and time point are not known. The specimen was PBMCs or a T cell subset sorted from them (not recorded which).

CDR3 sequence (DNA): TGCGCCAGCAGCCAAGATAGCGCACCTGGAGGCTACACCTTC. Translated: CASSQDSAPGGYTF. This rearrangement joins TRBV4-1 to TRBJ1-2; D not certain. This CDR3 comprises 14 residues. The germline gives CDR1 MGHRA, CDR2 YSYEKL. V gave up 0 bases and J gave up 8 bases, with 13 bases separating them.